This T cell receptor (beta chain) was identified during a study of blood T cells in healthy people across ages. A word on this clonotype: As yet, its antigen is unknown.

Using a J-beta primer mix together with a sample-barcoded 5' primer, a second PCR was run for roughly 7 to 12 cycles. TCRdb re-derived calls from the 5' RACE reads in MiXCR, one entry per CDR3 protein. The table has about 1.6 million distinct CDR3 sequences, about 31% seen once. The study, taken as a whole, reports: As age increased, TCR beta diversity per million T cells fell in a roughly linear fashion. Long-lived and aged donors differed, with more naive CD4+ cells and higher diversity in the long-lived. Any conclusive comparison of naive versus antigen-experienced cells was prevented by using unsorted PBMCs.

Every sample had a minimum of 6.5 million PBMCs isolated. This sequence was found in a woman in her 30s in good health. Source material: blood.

The CDR3 DNA reads TGCAGTGCTAGAGATCTCGTCGGACAGGGGGCCTACGAGCAGTACTTC. It is translated as CSARDLVGQGAYEQYF. The chain joins TRBV20-1 to TRBJ2-7; 10 bases fit TRBD1. This CDR3 has 16 residues. V shed 0 bases and J 2 bases; nucleotides not matched to a gene: 7. Per the germline V gene, CDR1 is DFQATT and CDR2 is SNEGSKA (reference sequence).